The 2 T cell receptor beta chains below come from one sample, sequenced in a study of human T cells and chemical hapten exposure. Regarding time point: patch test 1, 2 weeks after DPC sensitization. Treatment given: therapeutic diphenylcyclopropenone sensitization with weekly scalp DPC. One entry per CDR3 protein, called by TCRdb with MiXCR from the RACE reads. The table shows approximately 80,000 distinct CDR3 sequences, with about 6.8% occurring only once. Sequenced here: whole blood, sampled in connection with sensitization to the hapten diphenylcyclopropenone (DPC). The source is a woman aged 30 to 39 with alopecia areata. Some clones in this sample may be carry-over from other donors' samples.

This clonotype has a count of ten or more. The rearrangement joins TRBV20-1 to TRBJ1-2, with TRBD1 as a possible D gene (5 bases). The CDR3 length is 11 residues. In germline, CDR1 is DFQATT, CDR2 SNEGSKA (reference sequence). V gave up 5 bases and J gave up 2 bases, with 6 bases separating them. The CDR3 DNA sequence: TGCAGTGCTCCAGGGAACTATGGCTACACCTTC. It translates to CSAPGNYGYTF.

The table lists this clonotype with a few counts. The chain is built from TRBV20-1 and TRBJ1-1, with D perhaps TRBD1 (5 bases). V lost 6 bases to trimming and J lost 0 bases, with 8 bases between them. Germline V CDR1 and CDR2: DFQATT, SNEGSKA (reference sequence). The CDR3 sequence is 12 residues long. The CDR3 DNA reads TGCAGTGCAGGGACCATGAACACTGAAGCTTTCTTT. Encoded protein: CSAGTMNTEAFF.